These 11 T cell receptor beta chains share one sample of origin, sequenced in a study of STAT5B mutations in CD4+ large granular lymphocyte leukemia. Assay used: immunoSEQ multiplex PCR; TCRdb lists only in-frame clones, some missing. This table has about 25,000 clones, about 86% appearing once. The material sequenced was CD4+ T cells from blood buffy coats. The receptors shown here come from a human donor in good health.

This rearrangement joins TRBV5-1 to TRBJ2-2; the D is unclear. Germline CDR1 reads SGHRS; CDR2 reads YFSETQ. The CDR3 extends over 15 amino acids. Trimming removed 4 bases from V and 0 bases from J, with 10 bases in between. The CDR3 is CASSVTVTNTGELFF. CDR3 nucleotide sequence: TGCGCCAGCAGCGTCACAGTGACGAACACCGGGGAGCTGTTTTTT.

J is TRBJ1-2 and V is TRBV6-1; a possible D gene is TRBD1 (5 bases). Trimming removed 4 bases from V and 2 bases from J, with 11 bases in between. This CDR3 contains 14 residues. Germline assignment: CDR1 MNHNS and CDR2 SASEGT. The CDR3 is CASSAGTENYGYTF. The CDR3 nucleotides read TGTGCCAGCAGTGCCGGGACGGAAAACTATGGCTACACCTTC.

The chain recombines TRBV2 with TRBJ1-2; D call uncertain. Germline V lookup: CDR1 SNHLY, CDR2 FYNNEI. V was shortened by 6 bases and J by 6 bases, with 8 bases between the two germline ends. CDR3 length equals 11 residues. The CDR3 region is CASRVAHGYTF. The DNA of the CDR3 is TGTGCCAGCAGGGTAGCCCATGGCTACACCTTC.

The chain couples TRBV2 to TRBJ2-2; D may match TRBD1 or TRBD2 (5 bases each). This CDR3 contains 15 residues. Germline V gene sequence: CDR1 SNHLY, CDR2 FYNNEI. Trimming pared 6 bases from V and 2 bases from J, leaving 13 bases between. For the CDR3, the DNA is TGTGCCAGCAGCATGGGACGGATTAACACCGGGGAGCTGTTTTTT. Its translation is CASSMGRINTGELFF.

The rearrangement links TRBV11-2 to TRBJ2-2; D unclear. Trimming took off 1 base at V and 5 bases at J, with 5 bases between the two ends. The CDR3 is made up of 13 amino acids. Germline CDR1 is SGHAT and CDR2 is FQNNGV. CDR3 loop: CASSLGRTGELFF. The CDR3 region has the DNA TGTGCCAGCAGCTTAGGACGGACCGGGGAGCTGTTTTTT.

The CDR3 nucleotides are TGTGCCAGCAGCCAGCTACCGGGACTAGCGGGAAATGAGCAGTTCTTC. Protein sequence: CASSQLPGLAGNEQFF. This chain joins TRBV14 and TRBJ2-1; TRBD2 matches at 13 bases. The CDR3 is 16 amino acids. From germline, CDR1 is SGHDN and CDR2 FVKESK. The trim removed 3 bases at V and 7 bases at J, leaving 6 bases unmatched.

The chain joins TRBV7-2 to TRBJ2-1, with TRBD2 matching over 7 bases. The CDR3 spans 15 residues. J gave up 9 bases and V 2 bases, and 10 bases lay outside the gene matches. CDR1 and CDR2 (germline): SGHTA, FQGNSA. DNA of the CDR3: TGTGCCAGCAGCTTAAGCAGCGGGGATCCGAGTGAGCAGTTCTTC. It translates to CASSLSSGDPSEQFF.

The rearrangement joins TRBV7-2 to TRBJ2-4; D is perhaps TRBD2 (5 bases). In germline, CDR1 is SGHTA, CDR2 FQGNSA. The CDR3 is 14 residues long. With 6 bases removed from V and 7 bases from J, the gap between germline ends came to 16 bases. The chain's CDR3 is CASSWMEDRNIQYF. CDR3 nucleotides: TGTGCCAGCAGTTGGATGGAGGATAGGAACATTCAGTACTTC.

The rearrangement links TRBV5-1 to TRBJ1-5; D gene ambiguous. Germline CDR1 is SGHRS and CDR2 is YFSETQ. The germline V and J ends were trimmed by 0 bases and 5 bases, with 12 bases remaining between them. There are 15 residues in the CDR3. The CDR3 sequence: CASSLGDLPDQPQHF. CDR3 DNA sequence: TGCGCCAGCAGCTTGGGAGACCTTCCGGATCAGCCCCAGCATTTT.

The chain recombines TRBV6-5 with TRBJ1-6, with D uncertain. Between the trimmed V and J ends, which lost 2 bases and 8 bases, there was a span of 10 bases. CDR1 is MNHEY and CDR2 is SVGAGI in the germline V gene. The CDR3 extends over 14 amino acids. CDR3 bases: TGTGCCAGCAGTTACCGGGGAGTGGATTCACCCCTCCACTTT. Translation gives CASSYRGVDSPLHF.

This clone was found a few times. This chain uses TRBV4-2 with TRBJ1-5; 7 bases align to TRBD1. Trimming took 1 base from V and 1 from J; bases not matched to a gene: 7. The CDR3 consists of 17 residues. Germline CDR1 LGHNA, CDR2 YNFKEQ. CDR3 sequence (DNA): TGTGCCAGCAGCCAAGCACCCCTGACAGGGAGCAATCAGCCCCAGCATTTT. This translates into CASSQAPLTGSNQPQHF.